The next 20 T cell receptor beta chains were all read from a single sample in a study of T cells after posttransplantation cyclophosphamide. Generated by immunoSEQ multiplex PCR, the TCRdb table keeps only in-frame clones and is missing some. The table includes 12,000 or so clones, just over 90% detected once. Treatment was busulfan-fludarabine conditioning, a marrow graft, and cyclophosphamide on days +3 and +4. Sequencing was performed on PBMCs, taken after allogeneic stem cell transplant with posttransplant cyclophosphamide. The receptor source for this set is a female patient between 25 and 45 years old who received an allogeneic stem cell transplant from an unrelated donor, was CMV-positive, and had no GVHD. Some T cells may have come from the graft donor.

CDR3 sequence reads: CASSLAALAGATQETQYF. CDR3 DNA sequence: TGCGCCAGCAGCTTGGCGGCTCTAGCGGGCGCCACACAAGAGACCCAGTACTTC. V and J are TRBV5-1 and TRBJ2-5, with 8 bases that match TRBD2. Germline V CDR1 and CDR2: SGHRS, YFSETQ. V trimming: 0 bases; J trimming: 2 bases; junction bases outside the gene matches: 12. The CDR3 consists of 18 residues.

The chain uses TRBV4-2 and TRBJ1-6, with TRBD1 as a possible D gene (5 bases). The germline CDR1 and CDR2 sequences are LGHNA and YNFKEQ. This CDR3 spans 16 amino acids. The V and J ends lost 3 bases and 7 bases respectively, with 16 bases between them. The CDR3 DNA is TGTGCCAGCAGCCAGGACCCTGGAAGACAGAATTCACCCCTCCACTTT. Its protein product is CASSQDPGRQNSPLHF.

In nucleotides, the CDR3 is TGTGCCACCAGCAGAGCCACAGGATTGACTTTGGGGGAGCAGTACTTC. It translates to CATSRATGLTLGEQYF. This chain uses TRBV15 with TRBJ2-7; a possible D gene is TRBD1 (5 bases). This CDR3 spans 16 amino acids. Germline V lookup: CDR1 LNHNV, CDR2 YYDKDF (reference sequence). Trimming removed 1 base at V and 7 bases at J, with 20 bases between.

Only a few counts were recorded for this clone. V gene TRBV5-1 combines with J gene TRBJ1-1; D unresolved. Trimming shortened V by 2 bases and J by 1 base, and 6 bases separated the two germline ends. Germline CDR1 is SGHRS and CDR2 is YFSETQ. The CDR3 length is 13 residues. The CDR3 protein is CASSFQENTEAFF. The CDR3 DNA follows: TGCGCCAGCAGCTTCCAGGAGAACACTGAAGCTTTCTTT.

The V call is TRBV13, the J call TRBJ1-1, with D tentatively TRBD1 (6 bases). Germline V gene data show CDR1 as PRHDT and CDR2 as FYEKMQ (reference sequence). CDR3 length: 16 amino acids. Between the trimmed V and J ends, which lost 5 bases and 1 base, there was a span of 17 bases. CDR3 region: CASSDRLKQGNTEAFF. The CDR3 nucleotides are TGTGCCAGCAGCGACAGGCTAAAACAGGGGAACACTGAAGCTTTCTTT.

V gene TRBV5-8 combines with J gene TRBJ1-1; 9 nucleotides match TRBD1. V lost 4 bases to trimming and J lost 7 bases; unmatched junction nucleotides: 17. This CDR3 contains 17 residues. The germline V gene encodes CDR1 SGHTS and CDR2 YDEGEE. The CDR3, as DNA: TGTGCCAGCAGCCACGGACAGGGGCCCCCAGGGTGGGGTGAAGCTTTCTTT. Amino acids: CASSHGQGPPGWGEAFF.

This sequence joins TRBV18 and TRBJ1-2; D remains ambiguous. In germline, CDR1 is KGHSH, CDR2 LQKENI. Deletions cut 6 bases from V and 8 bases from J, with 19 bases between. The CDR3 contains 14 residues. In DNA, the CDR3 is TGTGCCAGCTCCATCACCCAGGAGGGTGGCGGCTACACCTTC. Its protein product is CASSITQEGGGYTF. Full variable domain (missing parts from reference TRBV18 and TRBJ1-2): NAGVMQNPRHLVRRRGQEARLRCSPMKGHSHVYWYRQLPEEGLKFMVYLQKENIIDESGMPKERFSAEFPKEGPSILRIQQVVRGDSAAYFCASSITQEGGGYTFGSGTRLTVV.

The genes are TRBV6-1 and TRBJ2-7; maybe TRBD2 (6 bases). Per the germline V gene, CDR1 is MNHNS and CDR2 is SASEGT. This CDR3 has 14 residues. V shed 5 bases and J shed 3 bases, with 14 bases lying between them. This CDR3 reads CASSHGLEGYEQYF. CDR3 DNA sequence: TGTGCCAGCAGTCACGGGCTGGAGGGCTACGAGCAGTACTTC.

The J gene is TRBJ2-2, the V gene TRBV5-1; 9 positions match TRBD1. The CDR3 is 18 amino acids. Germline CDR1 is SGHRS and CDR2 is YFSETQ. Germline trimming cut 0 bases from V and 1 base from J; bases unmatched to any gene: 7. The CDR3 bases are TGCGCCAGCAGCTTGGGGGGACAGGGTAGGAAGAACACCGGGGAGCTGTTTTTT. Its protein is CASSLGGQGRKNTGELFF.

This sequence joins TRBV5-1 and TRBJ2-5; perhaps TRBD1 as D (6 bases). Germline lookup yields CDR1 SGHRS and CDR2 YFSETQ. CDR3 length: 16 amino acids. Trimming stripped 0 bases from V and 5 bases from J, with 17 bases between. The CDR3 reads CASSLGWGGQRETQYF. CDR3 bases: TGCGCCAGCAGCTTGGGGTGGGGTGGACAGAGGGAGACCCAGTACTTC.

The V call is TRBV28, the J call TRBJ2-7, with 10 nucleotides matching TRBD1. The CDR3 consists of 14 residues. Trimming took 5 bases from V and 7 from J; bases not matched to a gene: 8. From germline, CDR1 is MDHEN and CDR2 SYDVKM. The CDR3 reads CASSHRGQGLEQYF. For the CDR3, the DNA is TGTGCCAGCAGTCATCGGGGACAGGGGTTAGAGCAGTACTTC.

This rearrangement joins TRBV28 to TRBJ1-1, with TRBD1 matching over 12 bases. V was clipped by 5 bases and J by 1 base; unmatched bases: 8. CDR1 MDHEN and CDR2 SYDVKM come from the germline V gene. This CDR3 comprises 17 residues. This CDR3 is CASSPSGQGASNTEAFF. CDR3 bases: TGTGCCAGCAGTCCCTCGGGACAGGGGGCGTCGAACACTGAAGCTTTCTTT.

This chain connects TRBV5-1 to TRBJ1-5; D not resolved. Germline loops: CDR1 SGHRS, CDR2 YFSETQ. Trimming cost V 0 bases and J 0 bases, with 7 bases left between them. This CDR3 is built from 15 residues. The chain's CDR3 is CASSLAGSSNQPQHF. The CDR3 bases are TGCGCCAGCAGCTTGGCGGGTAGTAGCAATCAGCCCCAGCATTTT.

CDR3: CASSEGPYNEQFF. The CDR3 coding sequence is TGTGCCAGCAGTGAAGGGCCCTACAATGAGCAGTTCTTC. This chain links TRBV25-1 with TRBJ2-1; D is unclear. The germline V gene encodes CDR1 MGHDK and CDR2 SYGVNS. V gave up 2 bases and J gave up 2 bases, with 4 bases separating them. The CDR3 totals 13 residues.

The CDR3 sequence: CASSPLSGTGRYEQYF. The CDR3 nucleotides read TGTGCCAGCTCACCACTATCGGGGACAGGGCGATACGAGCAGTACTTC. This chain uses TRBV18 with TRBJ2-7, with 9 bases that match TRBD1. CDR1 and CDR2 (germline): KGHSH, LQKENI. V trimming: 1 base; J trimming: 4 bases; junction bases outside the gene matches: 8. This CDR3 has 16 residues.

The CDR3 DNA sequence: TGTGCCTGGAGTTTGGGCCTATCCGCAACTCCAGATACGCAGTATTTT. This translates into CAWSLGLSATPDTQYF. The chain uses TRBV30 and TRBJ2-3; D unresolved. CDR3 length: 16 amino acids. The V and J ends lost 2 bases and 4 bases respectively, with 19 bases between them. Germline loops: CDR1 GTSNPN, CDR2 SVGIG (reference sequence).

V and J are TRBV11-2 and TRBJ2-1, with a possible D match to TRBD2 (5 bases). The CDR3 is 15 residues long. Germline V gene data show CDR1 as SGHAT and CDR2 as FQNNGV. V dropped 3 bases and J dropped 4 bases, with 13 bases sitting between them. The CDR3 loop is CASSFGIQPYNEQFF. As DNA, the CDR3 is TGTGCCAGCAGCTTCGGGATACAACCTTACAATGAGCAGTTCTTC. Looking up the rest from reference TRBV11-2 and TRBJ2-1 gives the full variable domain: EAGVAQSPRYKIIEKRQSVAFWCNPISGHATLYWYQQILGQGPKLLIQFQNNGVVDDSQLPKDRFSAERLKGVDSTLKIQPAKLEDSAVYLCASSFGIQPYNEQFFGPGTRLTVL.

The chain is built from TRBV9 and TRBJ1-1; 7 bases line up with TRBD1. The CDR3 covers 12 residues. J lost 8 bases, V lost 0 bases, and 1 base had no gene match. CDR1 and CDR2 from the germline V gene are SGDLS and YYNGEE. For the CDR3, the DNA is TGTGCCAGCAGCGTAGGAGGGGGCGAAGCTTTCTTT. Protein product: CASSVGGGEAFF.

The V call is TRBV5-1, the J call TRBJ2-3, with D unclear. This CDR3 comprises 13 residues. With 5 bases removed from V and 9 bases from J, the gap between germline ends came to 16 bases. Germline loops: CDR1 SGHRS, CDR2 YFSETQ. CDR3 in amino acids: CASSVISPQTQYF. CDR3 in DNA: TGCGCCAGCAGTGTCATTTCCCCCCAGACGCAGTATTTT.

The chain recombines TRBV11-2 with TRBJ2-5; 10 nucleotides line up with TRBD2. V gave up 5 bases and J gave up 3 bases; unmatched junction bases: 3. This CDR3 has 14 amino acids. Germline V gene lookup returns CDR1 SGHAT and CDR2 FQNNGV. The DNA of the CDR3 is TGTGCCAGCAGCCGCGGACTAGCGGAAGAGACCCAGTACTTC. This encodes CASSRGLAEETQYF.